A few counts support the clone carrying this TCR beta chain. What it binds is not known. The length of the CDR3 is 13 residues. CDR1 and CDR2 from the germline V gene are SNHLY and FYNNEI. V was pared by 3 bases and J by 6 bases, with 12 bases between. The data stem from a study of cytomegalovirus exposure and HLA in healthy donors. The study, taken as a whole, reports: Available immune exposure information was restricted to CMV serostatus only.

Each of the donors was a healthy bone marrow donor. Amplification used 60 Vbeta primers and 13 Jbeta primers. Profiled with immunoSEQ multiplex PCR; TCRdb holds only in-frame clones, not every one. This sample has fewer than 250,000 clones; 76% occur once, and the top ten carry 0.63%. Material for sequencing was PBMCs. V usage is TRBV2 and J usage is TRBJ2-7, with D possibly matching TRBD1 (5 bases). This clonotype was obtained from a man aged 18 to 30 in good health and CMV-seronegative. Written as DNA, the CDR3 is TGTGCCAGCAGTGATATTAACAGGTCCGAGCAGTACTTC. Its protein is CASSDINRSEQYF.